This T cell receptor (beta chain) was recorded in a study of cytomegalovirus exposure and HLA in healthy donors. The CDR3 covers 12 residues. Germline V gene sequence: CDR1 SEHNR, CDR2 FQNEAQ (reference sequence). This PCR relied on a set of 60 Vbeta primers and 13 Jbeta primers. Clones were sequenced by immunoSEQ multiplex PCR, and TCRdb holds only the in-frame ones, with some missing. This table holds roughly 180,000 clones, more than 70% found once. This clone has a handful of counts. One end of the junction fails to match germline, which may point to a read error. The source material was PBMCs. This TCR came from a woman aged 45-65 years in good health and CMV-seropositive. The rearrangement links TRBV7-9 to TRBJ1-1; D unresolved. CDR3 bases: TGTTCCAGCAGCTTAGCAAGCTCTGAAGCTTTCTTT. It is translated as CSSSLASSEAFF.